The 31 T cell receptor beta chains given below trace back to one sample, sequenced in a study of OX40 agonist ivuxolimab in advanced cancers. Profiling relied on immunoSEQ multiplex PCR, and the TCRdb table lists in-frame clones only, not all of them. The data contain over 75,000 clones, 80% to 90% of them singletons. The material was CD4+ or CD8+ T cells sorted from blood, obtained in a trial of the OX40 agonist ivuxolimab. The receptors were gathered from an adult with an advanced solid tumor such as melanoma, head and neck, liver or kidney cancer.

CDR3 nucleotides: TGTGCCAGTAGTATGGCTAGCGGGAGTGGGGAGACCCAGTACTTC. This sequence encodes CASSMASGSGETQYF. The J gene is TRBJ2-5, the V gene TRBV19; 10 bases are shared with TRBD2. This CDR3 spans 15 amino acids. Looked up from germline, CDR1 is LNHDA and CDR2 is SQIVND (reference sequence). After removal of 3 bases from V and 5 bases from J, the junction contained 6 bases not matched to a gene.

The genes are TRBV28 and TRBJ2-5; D ambiguous. The V end lost 3 bases, the J end lost 5 bases, and 13 bases lay between the germline ends. The V gene's germline CDR1 is MDHEN and CDR2 SYDVKM. This CDR3 has 14 residues. The DNA for the CDR3 is TGTGCCAGCAGTTTTCCAACTTTGATGGAGACCCAGTACTTC. Encoded protein: CASSFPTLMETQYF.

The chain recombines TRBV4-2 with TRBJ2-4, with D uncertain. V shed 4 bases and J shed 8 bases, with 12 bases lying between them. In germline, CDR1 is LGHNA, CDR2 YNFKEQ. The CDR3 is 13 residues long. CDR3 protein: CASSLTGVDIQYF. The CDR3 DNA reads as TGTGCCAGCAGCCTGACGGGTGTGGACATTCAGTACTTC.

The V call is TRBV28, the J call TRBJ2-1; tentatively, D is TRBD1 (6 bases). The CDR3 contains 14 residues. Trimming removed 3 bases at V and 5 bases at J, with 11 bases between. Germline lookup yields CDR1 MDHEN and CDR2 SYDVKM. Here the CDR3 DNA reads TGTGCCAGCAGTTTCCAGGGGTGGGACAATGAGCAGTTCTTC. It specifies CASSFQGWDNEQFF.

The rearrangement joins TRBV6-6 to TRBJ2-7; 10 bases agree with TRBD1. The CDR3 totals 16 residues. Germline CDR1 reads MNHNY; CDR2 reads SVGAGI (reference sequence). V was clipped by 6 bases and J by 1 base; unmatched bases: 9. CDR3 residues: CASSPIRDRGSYEQYF. CDR3 bases: TGTGCCAGCAGCCCTATCCGGGACAGGGGATCCTACGAGCAGTACTTC.

The chain couples TRBV9 to TRBJ2-6, with 7 bases that match TRBD2. The length of the CDR3 is 18 residues. Germline assignment: CDR1 SGDLS and CDR2 YYNGEE. The junction had 7 bases not matched to a gene; V was cut back by 1 base and J by 0 bases. DNA for the CDR3: TGTGCCAGCAGCGTATATCAGCGGGAAGGCTCTGGGGCCAACGTCCTGACTTTC. This encodes CASSVYQREGSGANVLTF.

The V call is TRBV19, the J call TRBJ2-5, with TRBD1 as a possible D gene (6 bases). V lost 0 bases and J 5 bases, leaving 10 bases between the germline ends. Per germline, CDR1 LNHDA and CDR2 SQIVND (reference sequence). This CDR3 comprises 14 residues. This CDR3 is CASSIDPGAETQYF. Written as DNA, the CDR3 is TGTGCCAGTAGTATAGACCCAGGGGCGGAGACCCAGTACTTC.

The rearrangement uses TRBV5-5 and TRBJ2-2; 10 bases map to TRBD2. CDR3 length equals 17 residues. V lost 4 bases to trimming and J lost 0 bases; unmatched junction nucleotides: 6. Germline values: CDR1 SGHKS, CDR2 YYEKEE (reference sequence). CDR3 in amino acids: CASSQFLAGANTGELFF. CDR3 sequence (DNA): TGTGCCAGCAGCCAATTCCTAGCGGGAGCGAACACCGGGGAGCTGTTTTTT.

The chain combines TRBV5-1 with TRBJ2-5; 7 bases match TRBD2. The CDR3 totals 16 residues. CDR1 is SGHRS and CDR2 is YFSETQ in the germline V gene. J lost 4 bases, V lost 0 bases, and 9 bases had no gene match. CDR3 sequence (DNA): TGCGCCAGCAGCTTGGCCAGGCGGGGGAATGGAGAGACCCAGTACTTC. Translated, it gives CASSLARRGNGETQYF.

This chain links TRBV2 with TRBJ1-1, with 8 bases that match TRBD1. In germline, CDR1 is SNHLY, CDR2 FYNNEI. Losses at the gene ends were 5 bases for V and 0 bases for J; bases not matched to a gene: 5. This CDR3 is built from 15 residues. Here the CDR3 reads CASSKWTGLNTEAFF. As DNA, the CDR3 is TGTGCCAGCAGTAAGTGGACAGGGCTGAACACTGAAGCTTTCTTT.

The chain recombines TRBV2 with TRBJ2-5; 8 bases are shared with TRBD2. The CDR3 has 14 residues. Trimming at V came to 3 bases and at J to 1 base, leaving 1 base not matched to a gene. Germline V gives CDR1 SNHLY, CDR2 FYNNEI. The CDR3 reads CASSDGRAQETQYF. CDR3 bases: TGTGCCAGCAGTGACGGGAGGGCCCAAGAGACCCAGTACTTC.

The chain links TRBV10-1 to TRBJ2-4; D is possibly TRBD2 (7 bases). The V end lost 3 bases, the J end lost 8 bases, and 14 bases lay between the germline ends. The germline gives CDR1 WNHNN, CDR2 SYGVQD (reference sequence). The CDR3 loop spans 14 amino acids. For the CDR3, the DNA is TGCGCCAGCAGTGACGGGGGCGCGGGAGACATTCAGTACTTC. Encoded protein: CASSDGGAGDIQYF.

The chain combines TRBV6-6 with TRBJ1-1; 11 nucleotides match TRBD1. The germline gives CDR1 MNHNY, CDR2 SVGAGI (reference sequence). After removal of 6 bases from V and 5 bases from J, the junction contained 8 bases not matched to a gene. CDR3 length: 15 residues. The DNA of the CDR3 is TGTGCCAGCAGATTAACGGACAGGGGGCGAACTGAAGCTTTCTTT. Amino acid sequence: CASRLTDRGRTEAFF.

The chain combines TRBV12-5 with TRBJ1-3; D is perhaps TRBD1 (6 bases). The CDR3 runs to 14 residues. V was pared by 7 bases and J by 0 bases, with 10 bases between. Germline V gives CDR1 LGHNT, CDR2 FRNRAP. The CDR3 DNA sequence: TGTGCTAGTGAACAGGGTGGCTCTGGAAACACCATATATTTT. Amino acid sequence: CASEQGGSGNTIYF.

This clone came up a few times. This chain links TRBV15 with TRBJ2-1; possibly TRBD2 for D (5 bases). There are 17 residues in the CDR3. V was cut by 4 bases and J by 7 bases, with 23 bases left in between. In germline, CDR1 is LNHNV, CDR2 YYDKDF (reference sequence). The chain's CDR3 is CATSTAAGLLNGNEQFF. The DNA of the CDR3 is TGTGCCACCAGCACCGCTGCGGGCTTGCTGAATGGGAATGAGCAGTTCTTC.

In its sample, this clone was seen once. The V and J genes are TRBV28 and TRBJ1-4; a possible D gene is TRBD1 (5 bases). CDR1 and CDR2 (germline): MDHEN, SYDVKM. The CDR3 runs 14 residues. V was pared by 3 bases and J by 7 bases, with 12 bases between. Written as DNA, the CDR3 is TGTGCCAGCAGTTTTAGGGGAGGGGTTGAAAAACTGTTTTTT. Residues: CASSFRGGVEKLFF. The full variable domain, in which reference TRBV28 and TRBJ1-4 provide the parts outside the CDR3, is DVKVTQSSRYLVKRTGEKVFLECVQDMDHENMFWYRQDPGLGLRLIYFSYDVKMKEKGDIPEGYSVSREKKERFSLILESASTNQTSMYLCASSFRGGVEKLFFGSGTQLSVL.

This clone has a handful of counts. The J gene is TRBJ2-2, the V gene TRBV5-1, with 15 positions matching TRBD2. The length of the CDR3 is 19 residues. Per germline, CDR1 SGHRS and CDR2 YFSETQ. The trim removed 0 bases at V and 1 base at J, leaving 4 bases unmatched. This CDR3 is CASSLVGLAGGRNTGELFF. The CDR3 bases are TGCGCCAGCAGCTTGGTGGGACTAGCGGGAGGCAGGAACACCGGGGAGCTGTTTTTT.

The V gene is TRBV7-3, the J gene TRBJ1-6; D ambiguous. Germline V gives CDR1 SGHTA, CDR2 FQGTGA. The CDR3 is 15 amino acids. V was cut by 1 base and J by 8 bases, with 12 bases left in between. The CDR3 loop is CASSLMPGSDSPLHF. CDR3 nucleotide sequence: TGTGCCAGCAGCTTAATGCCGGGGTCGGATTCACCCCTCCACTTT.

Only one count was recorded for this clone. The rearrangement joins TRBV30 to TRBJ1-2, with a possible D match to TRBD1 (6 bases). The CDR3 is made up of 13 amino acids. Trimming removed 4 bases at V and 4 bases at J, with 13 bases between. Per germline, CDR1 GTSNPN and CDR2 SVGIG (reference sequence). DNA for the CDR3: TGTGCCTGGACTGCTTTACAGGGCTATGGCTACACCTTC. Protein sequence: CAWTALQGYGYTF.

This chain joins TRBV5-1 and TRBJ2-3; 7 bases agree with TRBD1. Trimming cost V 0 bases and J 2 bases; bases outside gene matches: 6. Germline V CDR1 and CDR2: SGHRS, YFSETQ. CDR3 length: 16 residues. CDR3: CASSLEGTANTDTQYF. The CDR3 DNA sequence: TGCGCCAGCAGCTTGGAAGGGACAGCGAACACAGATACGCAGTATTTT.

This chain links TRBV12-2 with TRBJ2-7; TRBD2, the table's D call, was not compared with the DNA. TRBV12-2 is designated a pseudogene. This CDR3 is 14 amino acids long. CDR3 residues: CASRLGGAQYEQYV. DNA for the CDR3: TGTGCAAGTCGCTTGGGTGGAGCTCAGTACGAGCAGTACGTC.

The gene calls are TRBV4-1 and TRBJ2-3; a weak D match, TRBD2 (7 bases). V shed 0 bases and J shed 5 bases, with 24 bases lying between them. CDR1 MGHRA and CDR2 YSYEKL come from the germline V gene. There are 19 residues in the CDR3. In nucleotides, the CDR3 is TGCGCCAGCAGCCAAGAATCCCTCGGGGGGCGCGGGCAAATAGATACGCAGTATTTT. This translates into CASSQESLGGRGQIDTQYF.

V is TRBV2 and J is TRBJ1-1; D gene unclear. The germline V and J ends were trimmed by 3 bases and 5 bases, with 16 bases remaining between them. The germline CDR1 and CDR2 sequences are SNHLY and FYNNEI. The CDR3 covers 15 residues. The CDR3 bases are TGTGCCAGCAGTGAGGTTTCAGCGTCGTGGACTGAAGCTTTCTTT. Its protein product is CASSEVSASWTEAFF.

The J gene is TRBJ2-1, the V gene TRBV28; 9 nucleotides align to TRBD2. The CDR3 sequence is 19 residues long. The V gene end was trimmed by 7 bases and the J gene end by 2 bases; junction bases not matched to a gene: 18. Looked up from germline, CDR1 is MDHEN and CDR2 is SYDVKM. CDR3 coding DNA: TGTGCCAGCACCTCTTCCGGGACTAGCTTAAGCCGGACCTACAATGAGCAGTTCTTC. Translation: CASTSSGTSLSRTYNEQFF.

The chain is built from TRBV19 and TRBJ2-5; 8 bases fit TRBD1. The CDR3 is 13 amino acids. CDR1 LNHDA and CDR2 SQIVND come from the germline V gene (reference sequence). The trim removed 3 bases at V and 4 bases at J, leaving 1 base unmatched. The CDR3 DNA follows: TGTGCCAGTAGTATGGACAGGGCAGAGACCCAGTACTTC. Encoded protein: CASSMDRAETQYF.

The gene calls are TRBV6-5 and TRBJ2-1; 11 bases are a match to TRBD2. Trimming took 0 bases from V and 10 from J; bases not matched to a gene: 8. The CDR3 loop spans 16 amino acids. Germline CDR1 MNHEY, CDR2 SVGAGI. The CDR3 region is CASSYSYSGRAREQFF. In nucleotides, the CDR3 is TGTGCCAGCAGTTACTCTTATAGCGGGAGGGCCCGGGAGCAGTTCTTC.

This chain joins TRBV11-2 and TRBJ2-1; D remains ambiguous. There are 15 residues in the CDR3. Trimming removed 6 bases at V and 0 bases at J, with 12 bases between. CDR1 is SGHAT, CDR2 FQNNGV, per germline. CDR3 in amino acids: CASRTGLSSYNEQFF. In nucleotides, the CDR3 is TGTGCCAGCAGGACTGGGCTTAGCTCCTACAATGAGCAGTTCTTC.

V and J are TRBV2 and TRBJ2-7; 8 bases are shared with TRBD1. The CDR3 runs to 13 residues. The germline V gene encodes CDR1 SNHLY and CDR2 FYNNEI. V was pared by 5 bases and J by 5 bases, with 5 bases of the junction left unmatched. The CDR3 bases are TGTGCCAGCAGTTTGGGACAGGCCAACGAGCAGTACTTC. It specifies CASSLGQANEQYF.

This clone was recorded once. V and J are TRBV13 and TRBJ2-3, with 9 bases that match TRBD2. V trimming: 2 bases; J trimming: 1 base; junction bases outside the gene matches: 7. The V gene's germline CDR1 is PRHDT and CDR2 FYEKMQ (reference sequence). The CDR3 totals 17 residues. CDR3 nucleotides: TGTGCCAGCAGCTTATCAATTAGCGGGAGTGGCACAGATACGCAGTATTTT. The encoded protein is CASSLSISGSGTDTQYF.

The chain carries TRBV4-1 and TRBJ2-3; 10 positions match TRBD2. The germline CDR1 and CDR2 sequences are MGHRA and YSYEKL. The CDR3 is 16 residues long. V lost 0 bases to trimming and J lost 4 bases; unmatched junction nucleotides: 4. The CDR3 coding sequence is TGCGCCAGCAGCCAAGATCCTAGCGGGAGCTCAGATACGCAGTATTTT. Amino acids: CASSQDPSGSSDTQYF.

The CDR3 DNA is TGTGCCAGCAGCTTCCCAAGATCTAGCGGGAGGGATTACAATGAGCAGTTCTTC. The encoded protein is CASSFPRSSGRDYNEQFF. This chain links TRBV11-2 with TRBJ2-1; 12 positions match TRBD2. Germline CDR1 SGHAT, CDR2 FQNNGV. J lost 4 bases, V lost 3 bases, and 10 bases had no gene match. The CDR3 contains 18 residues.